This T cell receptor (beta chain) appears in the sequencing data of a study of graft-versus-host responses after intestinal transplantation. Across the study: Following induction with anti-thymocyte globulin, all recipients were given tacrolimus and steroids for around three years. Study conclusions and caveats: Individuals carrying graft-donor T cell macrochimerism showed high graft-versus-host to host-versus-graft clonal ratios in allografts. GvH clones were identified in recipient marrow, with some first appearing in ileum or blood. Levels of circulating GvH clones at their peak were associated with early post-transplant HvG declines.

Sequenced by immunoSEQ multiplex PCR; TCRdb stores in-frame clones only, minus some. The table shows 81,000 or so clones, with about 93% occurring only once. In the case of this clone: The antigen remains unidentified.

The length of the CDR3 is 15 residues. Trimming cost V 4 bases and J 0 bases, with 10 bases left between them. Germline values: CDR1 SGHRS, CDR2 YFSETQ. This chain uses TRBV5-1 with TRBJ2-2; D gene unclear. Sequences were derived from unstimulated CD8+ T cells sorted from spleen or lymph node cells, sampled before transplant. This clonotype was obtained from a human donor who was the organ donor for an intestinal transplant. CDR3 nucleotides: TGCGCCAGCAGCCCCAGGATTTCGAACACCGGGGAGCTGTTTTTT. Protein: CASSPRISNTGELFF. Full variable domain (missing parts from reference TRBV5-1 and TRBJ2-2): KAGVTQTPRYLIKTRGQQVTLSCSPISGHRSVSWYQQTPGQGLQFLFEYFSETQRNKGNFPGRFSGRQFSNSRSEMNVSTLELGDSALYLCASSPRISNTGELFFGEGSRLTVL.